The 20 T cell receptor beta chains presented below share a single source sample, sequenced in a study of blood T cell repertoires in COVID-19. Using immunoSEQ multiplex PCR, the repertoire was profiled, and TCRdb retains in-frame clones only, with some absent. The table has 310,000 or so clones, about 85% seen once. Input material: PBMCs or T cells enriched from blood (not recorded which). All receptors derive from a woman in her 30s who had recovered from COVID-19.

The V call is TRBV5-8, the J call TRBJ1-2, with D unresolved. The CDR3 is 13 residues long. CDR1 is SGHTS and CDR2 is YDEGEE in the germline V gene. Deletions cut 0 bases from V and 2 bases from J, with 5 bases between. The CDR3: CASSLGQNYGYTF. The CDR3 coding sequence is TGTGCCAGCAGCTTGGGGCAGAACTATGGCTACACCTTC.

This chain connects TRBV19 to TRBJ1-1, with 7 bases lining up with TRBD1. After removal of 5 bases from V and 4 bases from J, the junction contained 16 bases not matched to a gene. The CDR3 covers 17 residues. Germline values: CDR1 LNHDA, CDR2 SQIVND (reference sequence). The DNA for the CDR3 is TGTGCCAGTAGTCCCGGTGTCGGCCAGGGGGAAGCCACTGAAGCTTTCTTT. Translation: CASSPGVGQGEATEAFF.

The V and J genes are TRBV19 and TRBJ2-2; tentatively, D is TRBD1 (6 bases). V dropped 0 bases and J dropped 6 bases, with 11 bases sitting between them. This CDR3 has 15 amino acids. Per germline, CDR1 LNHDA and CDR2 SQIVND (reference sequence). CDR3 DNA sequence: TGTGCCAGTAGTATAGACAGGGGTAGGTCCGGGGAGCTGTTTTTT. It is translated as CASSIDRGRSGELFF.

The chain recombines TRBV18 with TRBJ1-6; 8 bases fit TRBD1. V was pared by 6 bases and J by 7 bases, with 2 bases of the junction left unmatched. Germline V gene data show CDR1 as KGHSH and CDR2 as LQKENI. The CDR3 runs to 13 residues. CDR3 DNA sequence: TGTGCCAGCTCGGGACAGGACAATTCACCCCTCCACTTT. Protein sequence: CASSGQDNSPLHF.

The chain couples TRBV19 to TRBJ2-2; 12 bases map to TRBD1. Germline CDR1 LNHDA, CDR2 SQIVND (reference sequence). This CDR3 spans 15 amino acids. Unmatched junction bases numbered 8, after V lost 9 bases and J lost 6 bases. The CDR3 sequence is CASSRDRGPAGELFF. Written as DNA, the CDR3 is TGTGCCAGCTCTAGGGACAGGGGGCCGGCCGGGGAGCTGTTTTTT.

The J gene is TRBJ2-5, the V gene TRBV7-3; 7 nucleotides align to TRBD1. The germline V gene encodes CDR1 SGHTA and CDR2 FQGTGA. The CDR3 runs 15 residues. Unmatched junction bases numbered 3, after V lost 0 bases and J lost 2 bases. For the CDR3, the DNA is TGTGCCAGCAGCTTAACGACAGGGCTTCAAGAGACCCAGTACTTC. This translates into CASSLTTGLQETQYF.

The chain uses TRBV7-2 and TRBJ2-7; the D gene is possibly TRBD2 (7 bases). The germline CDR1 and CDR2 sequences are SGHTA and FQGNSA. V lost 2 bases and J lost 3, with 14 bases in between. The CDR3 has 15 amino acids. The CDR3 reads CASSLTVGGRYEQYF. CDR3 bases: TGTGCCAGCAGCTTAACGGTCGGGGGGCGCTACGAGCAGTACTTC.

The J gene is TRBJ2-3, the V gene TRBV5-6; D remains unclear. The CDR3 runs 12 residues. Germline V gene sequence: CDR1 SGHDT, CDR2 YYEEEE. V lost 1 base, J lost 6 bases, and 6 bases lay in between. For the CDR3, the DNA is TGTGCCAGCAGCTTGATAGTCGATACGCAGTATTTT. Residues: CASSLIVDTQYF.

The chain links TRBV30 to TRBJ1-2; 10 bases are shared with TRBD1. CDR1 and CDR2 from the germline V gene are GTSNPN and SVGIG (reference sequence). V was clipped by 8 bases and J by 0 bases; unmatched bases: 3. This CDR3 comprises 13 residues. DNA for the CDR3: TGTGCCCGGACAGGGGGATCTAACTATGGCTACACCTTC. It translates to CARTGGSNYGYTF.

This chain uses TRBV5-5 with TRBJ2-7; 9 bases are shared with TRBD1. CDR3 length equals 15 residues. From germline, CDR1 is SGHKS and CDR2 YYEKEE (reference sequence). V shed 5 bases, J shed 7 bases, and the junction held 13 bases outside the gene matches. As DNA, the CDR3 is TGTGCCAGCAGTTTACAGGGGGCCCAGCCTAGGGAGCAGTACTTC. The encoded protein is CASSLQGAQPREQYF.

This clone was seen just once. The rearrangement links TRBV4-3 to TRBJ1-2; possible D gene TRBD1, 5 bases. This CDR3 is 15 amino acids long. Germline V gives CDR1 LGHNA, CDR2 YSLEER. V lost 0 bases and J lost 6, with 14 bases in between. The CDR3 coding sequence is TGCGCCAGCAGCCAAGATAAGGGGCGCGCAGATGGCTACACCTTC. Amino acid sequence: CASSQDKGRADGYTF.

Here the CDR3 reads CASSTGSDSPLHF. The CDR3 nucleotides are TGTGCCAGCAGCACCGGGTCGGATTCACCCCTCCACTTT. The V gene is TRBV9, the J gene TRBJ1-6, with unresolved D. V was cut by 4 bases and J by 8 bases, with 10 bases left in between. The CDR3 runs to 13 residues. Per germline, CDR1 SGDLS and CDR2 YYNGEE.

J is TRBJ1-1 and V is TRBV9; D gene uncertain. Trimming took 0 bases from V and 0 from J, leaving 6 bases between them. The CDR3 has 14 amino acids. Looked up from germline, CDR1 is SGDLS and CDR2 is YYNGEE. The CDR3 here is CASSVVGMNTEAFF. The CDR3 bases are TGTGCCAGCAGCGTAGTCGGGATGAACACTGAAGCTTTCTTT.

The J gene is TRBJ1-6, the V gene TRBV2; perhaps TRBD1 as D (6 bases). CDR3 length: 15 residues. In germline, CDR1 is SNHLY, CDR2 FYNNEI. With 7 bases removed from V and 8 bases from J, the gap between germline ends came to 18 bases. The CDR3 DNA is TGTGCCAGCATGGCCAGGGGCCTAGTAGATTCACCCCTCCACTTT. Translated, it gives CASMARGLVDSPLHF.

J is TRBJ2-2 and V is TRBV18; no clear D gene. The CDR3 contains 14 residues. V was trimmed by 4 bases and J by 3 bases, leaving 9 bases between them. CDR1 is KGHSH, CDR2 LQKENI, per germline. For the CDR3, the DNA is TGTGCCAGCTCACTCGACAAGTACACCGGGGAGCTGTTTTTT. As protein: CASSLDKYTGELFF.

The genes are TRBV7-2 and TRBJ2-1; a possible D gene is TRBD2 (5 bases). CDR3 length: 15 residues. V dropped 4 bases and J dropped 0 bases, with 10 bases sitting between them. Germline V gives CDR1 SGHTA, CDR2 FQGNSA. Here the CDR3 reads CASSSGLASYNEQFF. CDR3 in DNA: TGTGCCAGCAGCTCAGGACTGGCCTCCTACAATGAGCAGTTCTTC.

This clone has just one count. This chain's CDR3 is CAISESRGQAGTEAFF. DNA for the CDR3: TGTGCCATCAGTGAGTCACGGGGACAGGCGGGAACTGAAGCTTTCTTT. The V call is TRBV10-3, the J call TRBJ1-1, with 8 positions matching TRBD1. V lost 0 bases to trimming and J lost 5 bases; unmatched junction nucleotides: 8. CDR3 size: 16 residues. CDR1 is ENHRY and CDR2 is SYGVKD in the germline V gene.

This chain links TRBV5-1 with TRBJ2-3; 13 positions match TRBD2. This CDR3 has 17 amino acids. V lost 4 bases and J lost 4; bases outside the gene matches: 9. The germline V gene has CDR1 SGHRS and CDR2 YFSETQ. CDR3 DNA: TGCGCCAGCAGCAACCGGACTAGCGGGGGCGGGGCAGATACGCAGTATTTT. This encodes CASSNRTSGGGADTQYF.

The V gene is TRBV2, the J gene TRBJ1-3; D gene uncertain. This CDR3 is 12 amino acids long. Deletions cut 5 bases from V and 5 bases from J, with 7 bases between. From germline, CDR1 is SNHLY and CDR2 FYNNEI. The CDR3 nucleotides read TGTGCCAGCAGTCCCGACAGAAACACCATATATTTT. Amino acids: CASSPDRNTIYF.

The gene calls are TRBV10-1 and TRBJ1-4; D perhaps matches TRBD1 (5 bases). Germline V gene data show CDR1 as WNHNN and CDR2 as SYGVQD (reference sequence). V was pared by 7 bases and J by 3 bases, with 18 bases between. There are 16 residues in the CDR3. CDR3 amino acids: CASTTPGPGPNEKLFF. CDR3 DNA sequence: TGCGCCAGCACTACACCAGGGCCAGGGCCTAATGAAAAACTGTTTTTT.